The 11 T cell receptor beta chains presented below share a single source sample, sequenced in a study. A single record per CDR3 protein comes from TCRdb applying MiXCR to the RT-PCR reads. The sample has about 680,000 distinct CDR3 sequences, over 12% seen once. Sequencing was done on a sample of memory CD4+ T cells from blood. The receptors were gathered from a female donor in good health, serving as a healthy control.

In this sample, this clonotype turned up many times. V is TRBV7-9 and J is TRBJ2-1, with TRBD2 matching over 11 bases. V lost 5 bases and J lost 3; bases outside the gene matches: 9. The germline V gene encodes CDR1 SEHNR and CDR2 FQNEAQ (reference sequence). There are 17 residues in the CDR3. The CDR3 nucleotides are TGTGCCAGCAGCCCCTACTGGGGACTAGCGGACTACAATGAGCAGTTCTTC. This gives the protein CASSPYWGLADYNEQFF.

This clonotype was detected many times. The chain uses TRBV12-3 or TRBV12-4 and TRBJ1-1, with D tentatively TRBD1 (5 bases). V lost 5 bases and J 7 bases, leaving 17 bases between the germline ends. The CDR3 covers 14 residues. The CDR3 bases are TGTGCCAGCAGTCCCTTTGGTTTGGGGCATGAAGCTTTCTTT. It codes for CASSPFGLGHEAFF.

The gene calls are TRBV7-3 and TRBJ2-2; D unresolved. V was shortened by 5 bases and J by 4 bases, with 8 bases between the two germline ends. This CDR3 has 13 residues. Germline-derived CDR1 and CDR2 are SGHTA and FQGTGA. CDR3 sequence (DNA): TGTGCCAGCAGCCGCGACGTCACCGGGGAGCTGTTTTTT. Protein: CASSRDVTGELFF.

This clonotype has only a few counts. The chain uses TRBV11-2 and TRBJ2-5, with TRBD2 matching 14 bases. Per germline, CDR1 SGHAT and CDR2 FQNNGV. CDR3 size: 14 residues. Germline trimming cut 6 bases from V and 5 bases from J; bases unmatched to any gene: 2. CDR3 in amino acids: CASSWTSGRETQYF. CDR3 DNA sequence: TGTGCCAGCAGTTGGACTAGCGGGAGGGAGACCCAGTACTTC.

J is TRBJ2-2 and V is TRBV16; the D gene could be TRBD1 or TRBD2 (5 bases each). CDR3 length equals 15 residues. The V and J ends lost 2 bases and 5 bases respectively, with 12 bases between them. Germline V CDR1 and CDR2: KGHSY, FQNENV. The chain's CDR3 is CASSQEGIGTGELFF. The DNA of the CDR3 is TGTGCCAGCAGCCAAGAGGGGATTGGAACCGGGGAGCTGTTTTTT. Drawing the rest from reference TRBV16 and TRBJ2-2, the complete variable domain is GEEVAQTPKHLVRGEGQKAKLYCAPIKGHSYVFWYQQVLKNEFKFLISFQNENVFDETGMPKERFSAKCLPNSPCSLEIQATKLEDSAVYFCASSQEGIGTGELFFGEGSRLTVL.

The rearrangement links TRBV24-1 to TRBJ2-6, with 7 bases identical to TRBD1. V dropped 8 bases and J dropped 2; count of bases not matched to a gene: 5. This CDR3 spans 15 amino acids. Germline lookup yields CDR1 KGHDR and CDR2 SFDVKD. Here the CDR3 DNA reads TGTGCCACCACCTCAGACAGGGCTGGGGCCAACGTCCTGACTTTC. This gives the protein CATTSDRAGANVLTF.

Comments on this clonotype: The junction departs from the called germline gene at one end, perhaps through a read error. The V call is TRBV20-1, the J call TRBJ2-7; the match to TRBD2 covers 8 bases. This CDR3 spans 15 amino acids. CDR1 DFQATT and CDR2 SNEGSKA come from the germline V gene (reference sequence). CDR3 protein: CSAPNPGRASNEQYF. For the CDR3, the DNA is TGCAGTGCTCCGAACCCCGGGAGGGCCTCCAACGAGCAGTACTTC.

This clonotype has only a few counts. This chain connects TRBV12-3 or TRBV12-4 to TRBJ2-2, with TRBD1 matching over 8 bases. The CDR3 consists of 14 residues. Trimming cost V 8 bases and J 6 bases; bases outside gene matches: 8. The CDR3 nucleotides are TGTGCCAGCCGTCAGGGGGCTTCTTCCGGGGAGCTGTTTTTT. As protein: CASRQGASSGELFF.

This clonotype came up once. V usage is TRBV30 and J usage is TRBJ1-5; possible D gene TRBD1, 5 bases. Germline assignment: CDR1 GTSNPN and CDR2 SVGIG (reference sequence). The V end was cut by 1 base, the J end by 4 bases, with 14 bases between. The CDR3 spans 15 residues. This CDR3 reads CAWSAPGYDNQPQHF. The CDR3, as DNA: TGTGCCTGGAGTGCCCCAGGGTACGATAATCAGCCCCAGCATTTT. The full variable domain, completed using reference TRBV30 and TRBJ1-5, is SQTIHQWPATLVQPVGSPLSLECTVEGTSNPNLYWYRQAAGRGLQLLFYSVGIGQISSEVPQNLSASRPQDRQFILSSKKLLLSDSGFYLCAWSAPGYDNQPQHFGDGTRLSIL.

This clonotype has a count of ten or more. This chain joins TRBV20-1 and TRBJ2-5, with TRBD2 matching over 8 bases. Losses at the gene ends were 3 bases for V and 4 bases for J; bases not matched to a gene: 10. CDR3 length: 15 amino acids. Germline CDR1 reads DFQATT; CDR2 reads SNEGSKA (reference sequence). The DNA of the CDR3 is TGCAGTGCTAGGCCAATCGGGGGGGGGATAGAGACCCAGTACTTC. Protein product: CSARPIGGGIETQYF.

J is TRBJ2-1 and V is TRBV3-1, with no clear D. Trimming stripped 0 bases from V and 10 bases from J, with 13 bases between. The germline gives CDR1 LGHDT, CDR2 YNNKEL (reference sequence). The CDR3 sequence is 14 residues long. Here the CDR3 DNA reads TGTGCCAGCAGCCAAGACACCGTTCAGTTGGAGCAGTTCTTC. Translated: CASSQDTVQLEQFF.